This TCR beta chain was captured by sequencing in a study of PD-1 blockade in classical Hodgkin lymphoma. Exposure to brentuximab vedotin varied, and each patient had relapsed following autologous stem cell transplantation. Reported best responses ranged across complete response, partial response or progressive disease. Generated by immunoSEQ multiplex PCR, the TCRdb table keeps only in-frame clones and is missing some. The sample has 95,000 or so clones, roughly 84% seen once. Study-level findings and limits: There was a significant rise in CD4+ TCR diversity by C4D1, with no such rise for CD8+.

Germline CDR1 and CDR2: SQVTM and ANQGSEA. The CDR3 spans 14 residues. V lost 7 bases to trimming and J lost 4 bases; unmatched junction nucleotides: 7. As regards this clone: Its antigen remains unidentified.

The receptor's source is a human donor with classical Hodgkin lymphoma. The chain carries TRBV29-1 and TRBJ2-3, with 11 bases matching TRBD2. Sequenced here: peripheral blood mononuclear cells (PBMCs), sampled at baseline. CDR3 amino acids: CSDVRLAGSDTQYF. As DNA, the CDR3 is TGCAGCGACGTTAGACTAGCGGGATCAGATACGCAGTATTTT.